A single sample is the source of the 11 T cell receptor beta chains below, sequenced in a study of PD-1 blockade in classical Hodgkin lymphoma. The time point denotes: cycle 4 day 1 (C4D1), after around six weeks of nivolumab. Every patient had relapsed following autologous stem cell transplantation, and cohorts differed in brentuximab vedotin exposure. Magnetic negative selection isolated CD8+ T cells from thawed PBMCs. Clones were read by immunoSEQ multiplex PCR, and TCRdb kept only the in-frame ones, dropping some. The sample shows some 8,000 clones, 65% to 85% of them seen only once. The material was CD8+ T cells from blood, obtained before the fourth cycle of nivolumab. The receptors were sampled from a human donor with classical Hodgkin lymphoma.

The chain recombines TRBV7-8 with TRBJ2-1; 8 bases are a match to TRBD1. CDR1 and CDR2 from the germline V gene are SGHVS and FQNEAQ. The J segment lost 3 bases and the V segment lost 5 bases, leaving 6 bases of the junction unmatched. This CDR3 has 15 amino acids. The CDR3 reads CASSQDRGLYNEQFF. The DNA for the CDR3 is TGTGCCAGCAGCCAAGACAGGGGACTCTACAATGAGCAGTTCTTC.

V is TRBV2 and J is TRBJ2-4; tentatively, D is TRBD2 (7 bases). The CDR3 extends over 17 amino acids. Germline CDR1 is SNHLY and CDR2 is FYNNEI. The V end lost 2 bases, the J end lost 2 bases, and 16 bases lay between the germline ends. CDR3 loop: CASSETGGGPTKNIQYF. The CDR3 region has the DNA TGTGCCAGCAGTGAAACGGGCGGGGGCCCGACCAAAAACATTCAGTACTTC.

V and J are TRBV6-6 and TRBJ2-2, with D hard to call. Trimming cost V 2 bases and J 3 bases, with 10 bases left between them. CDR3 size: 15 residues. Germline CDR1 reads MNHNY; CDR2 reads SVGAGI (reference sequence). The CDR3 bases are TGTGCCAGCAGTTACACCCCTAATGACACCGGGGAGCTGTTTTTT. This codes for CASSYTPNDTGELFF.

The chain uses TRBV5-4 and TRBJ1-4, with 7 bases matching TRBD1. This CDR3 spans 14 amino acids. V lost 4 bases, J lost 7 bases, and 7 bases stayed unmatched. Germline V gives CDR1 SGHNT, CDR2 YYREEE (reference sequence). The CDR3 is CASSQTGRGEKLFF. CDR3 in DNA: TGTGCCAGCAGCCAGACAGGGAGGGGTGAAAAACTGTTTTTT.

The chain combines TRBV6-5 with TRBJ2-1; D not certain. Between the trimmed V and J ends, which lost 5 bases and 0 bases, there was a span of 8 bases. Germline V gene sequence: CDR1 MNHEY, CDR2 SVGAGI. CDR3 length: 14 amino acids. Written as DNA, the CDR3 is TGTGCCAGCAGTCCGGTCCACTCCTACAATGAGCAGTTCTTC. Protein: CASSPVHSYNEQFF.

The J gene is TRBJ1-5, the V gene TRBV7-8; 7 bases agree with TRBD1. Germline CDR1 reads SGHVS; CDR2 reads FQNEAQ. V lost 1 base to trimming and J lost 0 bases; unmatched junction nucleotides: 3. The CDR3 loop spans 16 amino acids. The CDR3 DNA reads as TGTGCCAGCAGCTTAGGGACAGGACTTAGCAATCAGCCCCAGCATTTT. Residues: CASSLGTGLSNQPQHF.

The chain recombines TRBV2 with TRBJ1-5; the D gene is possibly TRBD1 (6 bases). The V gene's germline CDR1 is SNHLY and CDR2 FYNNEI. Trimming took off 6 bases at V and 3 bases at J, with 12 bases between the two ends. The CDR3 loop spans 14 amino acids. This chain's CDR3 is CASSTGAPNQPQHF. In nucleotides, the CDR3 is TGTGCCAGCAGCACGGGGGCTCCCAATCAGCCCCAGCATTTT.

The chain uses TRBV5-6 and TRBJ2-1, with 7 bases fitting TRBD1. Germline trimming cut 2 bases from V and 0 bases from J; bases unmatched to any gene: 8. The CDR3 length is 17 residues. Germline V gene data show CDR1 as SGHDT and CDR2 as YYEEEE. CDR3 nucleotides: TGTGCCAGCAGCTTATTAGGACAGGCGATCTCCTACAATGAGCAGTTCTTC. It codes for CASSLLGQAISYNEQFF.

The gene calls are TRBV6-1 and TRBJ2-7; D remains unclear. V was cut by 5 bases and J by 9 bases, with 11 bases left in between. Germline CDR1 is MNHNS and CDR2 is SASEGT. The length of the CDR3 is 11 residues. CDR3 amino acids: CASSPALGQYF. The CDR3, as DNA: TGTGCCAGCAGTCCAGCCTTGGGGCAGTACTTC.

In its sample, this clone ranks as medium-sized. The chain is built from TRBV2 and TRBJ2-1, with D hard to call. Trimming shortened V by 7 bases and J by 2 bases, and 12 bases separated the two germline ends. Germline V gene sequence: CDR1 SNHLY, CDR2 FYNNEI. The CDR3 contains 14 residues. Written as DNA, the CDR3 is TGTGCCAGCAATAGCAGGAGCCCCTACAATGAGCAGTTCTTC. This encodes CASNSRSPYNEQFF. Full variable domain (outside the CDR3, taken from reference TRBV2 and TRBJ2-1): EPEVTQTPSHQVTQMGQEVILRCVPISNHLYFYWYRQILGQKVEFLVSFYNNEISEKSEIFDDQFSVERPDGSNFTLKIRSTKLEDSAMYFCASNSRSPYNEQFFGPGTRLTVL.

This clone was counted a few times. The chain couples TRBV19 to TRBJ2-1, with 7 bases aligning to TRBD2. CDR1 is LNHDA and CDR2 is SQIVND in the germline V gene (reference sequence). The CDR3 extends over 14 amino acids. The ends lost 1 base at V and 5 bases at J; junction bases unmatched: 2. The CDR3 region has the DNA TGTGCCAGTAGTATAGTTGCGGGGGACAATGAGCAGTTCTTC. The encoded protein is CASSIVAGDNEQFF.